These T cell receptor beta chains were read from a single sample in a study of cytotoxic CD8 clonotypes in ibrutinib-treated CLL. Using immunoSEQ multiplex PCR, the repertoire was profiled, and TCRdb retains in-frame clones only, with some absent. The sample holds 140,000 or so clones; around 80% are singletons and the top ten take more than 10%. The material was PBMCs, obtained after 12 months of ibrutinib treatment. These receptors came from a human donor with chronic lymphocytic leukemia. The CDR3 runs from the conserved cysteine through the conserved F or W. A D gene is named only where the DNA matches it firmly. Some rows have no size entry. The others give once, few or many, or a class for an expanded clone.

V gene,clone size,D gene,J gene,CDR3 DNA,CDR3 protein
TRBV9,-,-,TRBJ2-5,TGTGCCAGCAGCGTAGATTTGGAAGAGACCCAGTACTTC,CASSVDLEETQYF
TRBV18,-,TRBD1,TRBJ1-2,TGTGCCAGCTCACCCCTAGGGACAGGGGATGGCTACACCTTC,CASSPLGTGDGYTF
TRBV9,few,TRBD1,TRBJ2-7,TGTGCCAGCAGCGGACGGGACAGGGTCTACGAGCAGTACTTC,CASSGRDRVYEQYF
TRBV27,-,-,TRBJ1-1,TGTGCCAGCAGCCTTCATGGGGGGGGCACTGAAGCTTTCTTT,CASSLHGGGTEAFF
TRBV4-3,-,-,TRBJ2-7,TGCGCCAGCAGCCAACGGGAAGGGGCATACGAGCAGTACTTC,CASSQREGAYEQYF
TRBV4-2,-,TRBD1,TRBJ1-4,TGTGCCAGCAGCCGGGGACAGGGCGGTGAAAAACTGTTTTTT,CASSRGQGGEKLFF
TRBV7-9,-,-,TRBJ2-5,TGTGCCAGCAGCTTAGGGGCCGCAGAGACCCAGTACTTC,CASSLGAAETQYF
TRBV5-6,once,-,TRBJ2-1,TGTGCCAGCAGCCCTACTAGTTTAGCCGCTGAGCAGTTCTTC,CASSPTSLAAEQFF
TRBV6-1,few,-,TRBJ2-4,TGTGCCAGCAGCGAAGAGGGGTGGGACATTCAGTACTTC,CASSEEGWDIQYF
TRBV19,-,TRBD2,TRBJ2-7,TGTGCCAGTAGTCGGGGTACGGGAGGCGAGCAGTACTTC,CASSRGTGGEQYF
TRBV28,-,-,TRBJ2-5,TGTGCCAGCAGTTTATTAGGGGGGGAGACCCAGTACTTC,CASSLLGGETQYF
TRBV7-6,-,-,TRBJ2-5,TGTGCCAGCAGCTCGGACAGACAAGAGACCCAGTACTTC,CASSSDRQETQYF
TRBV7-6,-,TRBD1,TRBJ1-1,TGTGCCAGCAGCTTGGGGACAGGAATGAACACTGAAGCTTTCTTT,CASSLGTGMNTEAFF
TRBV4-2,-,TRBD1,TRBJ2-1,TGTGCCAGCATACAAGAACAAGGGGGCGTTTACAATGAGCAGTTCTTC,CASIQEQGGVYNEQFF
TRBV7-8,-,TRBD2,TRBJ2-5,TGTGCCAGCAACCAAGGGGAGGGGCTACAAGAGACCCAGTACTTC,CASNQGEGLQETQYF
TRBV19,-,-,TRBJ1-1,TGTGCCAGTAGTATAGGGAGGACAGTCACTTATTGGAACACTGAAGCTTTCTTT,CASSIGRTVTYWNTEAFF
TRBV27,-,-,TRBJ2-7,TGTGCCAGCAGGCGGGACGGAACCTACGAGCAGTACTTC,CASRRDGTYEQYF
TRBV4-3,-,-,TRBJ2-1,TGCGCCAGCAGCCAAAGTTGGAGCACCCCGTCCTACAATGAGCAGTTCTTC,CASSQSWSTPSYNEQFF
TRBV7-9,-,-,TRBJ1-1,TGTGCCAGCAGCCCCGGGGGGGCTGAAGCTTTCTTT,CASSPGGAEAFF
TRBV4-1,once,TRBD2,TRBJ2-1,TGCGCCAGCAGCCAAGATCCCTTGACTAGCGGATACAATGAGCAGTTCTTC,CASSQDPLTSGYNEQFF
TRBV5-3,-,-,TRBJ2-1,TGTGCCAGGACTGAAGGGTTCTCCTACAATGAGCAGTTCTTC,CARTEGFSYNEQFF
TRBV5-1,-,-,TRBJ2-5,TGCGCCAGCAGCTTGGATTCTGGAGGCGGACAGACCCAGTACTTC,CASSLDSGGGQTQYF
TRBV6-1,few,-,TRBJ1-1,TGTGCCAGCACAACAGGGCCCAACACTGAAGCTTTCTTT,CASTTGPNTEAFF
TRBV5-8,-,-,TRBJ1-3,TGTGCCAGCAGCTCAACAGGTTTTGGTGGAAACACCATATATTTT,CASSSTGFGGNTIYF
TRBV7-9,once,-,TRBJ1-4,TGTGCCAGCAGCCCGACAGGTGGGGTGGAAAAACTGTTTTTT,CASSPTGGVEKLFF
TRBV7-2,-,-,TRBJ1-3,TGTGCCAGCAGCTTAGCCTTACAATCTGGAAACACCATATATTTT,CASSLALQSGNTIYF